A single sample is the source of the 5 T cell receptor beta chains below, sequenced in a study of blood T cell repertoires in COVID-19. Data came from immunoSEQ multiplex PCR; TCRdb stores just in-frame clones and leaves some out. Among under 200,000 clones, approximately 85% were seen once, and the ten largest hold about 4.9%. Input material: peripheral blood. The receptor source for this set is a woman older than 75 with acute or convalescent COVID-19.

CDR3 nucleotides: TGTGCCAGCAGCGTGATACAGGGAGTGAACACTGAAGCTTTCTTT. It translates to CASSVIQGVNTEAFF. This rearrangement joins TRBV5-6 to TRBJ1-1; tentatively, D is TRBD1 (6 bases). V lost 4 bases to trimming and J lost 0 bases, with 13 bases between them. CDR1 is SGHDT, CDR2 YYEEEE, per germline. The CDR3 is 15 residues long.

This clone was picked up one time. The J gene is TRBJ1-2, the V gene TRBV7-2, with 8 bases aligning to TRBD1. V gave up 1 base and J gave up 7 bases; unmatched junction bases: 5. The CDR3 is made up of 14 amino acids. CDR1 SGHTA and CDR2 FQGNSA come from the germline V gene. The CDR3 bases are TGTGCCAGCAGCTTAGGGCAGGGGGCGCTTGGCTACACCTTC. This codes for CASSLGQGALGYTF.

The J gene is TRBJ1-4, the V gene TRBV14; TRBD1 might be the D (5 bases). Germline V gives CDR1 SGHDN, CDR2 FVKESK. Trimming left V 4 bases short and J 7 bases short, with 10 bases between. This CDR3 has 13 residues. CDR3 nucleotide sequence: TGTGCCAGCAGCCGGACAAGCGTTGAAAAACTGTTTTTT. Amino acid sequence: CASSRTSVEKLFF.

On this clone itself: The CDR3 does not close with the conserved phenylalanine or tryptophan, likely indicating a read error. Because the CDR3's place on the DNA is in doubt, the DNA is left out and the CDR3 is given as listed by TCRdb. J is TRBJ1-1 and V is TRBV6-5; the table names TRBD1, a call not compared with the DNA. From its first to its last residue, the CDR3 has 12 amino acids. From germline, CDR1 is MNHEY and CDR2 SVGAGI. The CDR3 sequence: CASSYDRSNPVI.

The V call is TRBV7-6, the J call TRBJ2-7, with 8 bases matching TRBD2. Germline trimming cut 5 bases from V and 5 bases from J; bases unmatched to any gene: 11. Germline CDR1 and CDR2: SGHVS and FNYEAQ. The CDR3 sequence is 15 residues long. CDR3 sequence reads: CASSPDGGASNEQYF. The CDR3 region has the DNA TGTGCCAGCAGCCCGGACGGGGGGGCTAGCAACGAGCAGTACTTC. Looking up the rest from reference TRBV7-6 and TRBJ2-7 gives the full variable domain: GAGVSQSPRYKVTKRGQDVALRCDPISGHVSLYWYRQALGQGPEFLTYFNYEAQQDKSGLPNDRFSAERPEGSISTLTIQRTEQRDSAMYRCASSPDGGASNEQYFGPGTRLTVT.